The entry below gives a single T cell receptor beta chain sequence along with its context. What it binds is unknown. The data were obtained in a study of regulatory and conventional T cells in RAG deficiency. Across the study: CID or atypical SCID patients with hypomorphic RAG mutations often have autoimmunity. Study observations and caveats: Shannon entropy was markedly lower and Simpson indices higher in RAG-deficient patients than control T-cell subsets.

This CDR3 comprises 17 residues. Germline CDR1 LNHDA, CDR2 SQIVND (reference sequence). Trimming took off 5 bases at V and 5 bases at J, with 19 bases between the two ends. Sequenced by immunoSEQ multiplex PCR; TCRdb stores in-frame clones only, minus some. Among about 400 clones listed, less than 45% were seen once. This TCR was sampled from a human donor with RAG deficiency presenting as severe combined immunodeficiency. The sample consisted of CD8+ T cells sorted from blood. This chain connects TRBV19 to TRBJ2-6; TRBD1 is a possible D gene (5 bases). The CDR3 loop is CASSLCRTQSRANVLTF. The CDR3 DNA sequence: TGTGCCAGTAGTCTATGCAGGACACAAAGTCGGGCCAACGTCCTGACTTTC.